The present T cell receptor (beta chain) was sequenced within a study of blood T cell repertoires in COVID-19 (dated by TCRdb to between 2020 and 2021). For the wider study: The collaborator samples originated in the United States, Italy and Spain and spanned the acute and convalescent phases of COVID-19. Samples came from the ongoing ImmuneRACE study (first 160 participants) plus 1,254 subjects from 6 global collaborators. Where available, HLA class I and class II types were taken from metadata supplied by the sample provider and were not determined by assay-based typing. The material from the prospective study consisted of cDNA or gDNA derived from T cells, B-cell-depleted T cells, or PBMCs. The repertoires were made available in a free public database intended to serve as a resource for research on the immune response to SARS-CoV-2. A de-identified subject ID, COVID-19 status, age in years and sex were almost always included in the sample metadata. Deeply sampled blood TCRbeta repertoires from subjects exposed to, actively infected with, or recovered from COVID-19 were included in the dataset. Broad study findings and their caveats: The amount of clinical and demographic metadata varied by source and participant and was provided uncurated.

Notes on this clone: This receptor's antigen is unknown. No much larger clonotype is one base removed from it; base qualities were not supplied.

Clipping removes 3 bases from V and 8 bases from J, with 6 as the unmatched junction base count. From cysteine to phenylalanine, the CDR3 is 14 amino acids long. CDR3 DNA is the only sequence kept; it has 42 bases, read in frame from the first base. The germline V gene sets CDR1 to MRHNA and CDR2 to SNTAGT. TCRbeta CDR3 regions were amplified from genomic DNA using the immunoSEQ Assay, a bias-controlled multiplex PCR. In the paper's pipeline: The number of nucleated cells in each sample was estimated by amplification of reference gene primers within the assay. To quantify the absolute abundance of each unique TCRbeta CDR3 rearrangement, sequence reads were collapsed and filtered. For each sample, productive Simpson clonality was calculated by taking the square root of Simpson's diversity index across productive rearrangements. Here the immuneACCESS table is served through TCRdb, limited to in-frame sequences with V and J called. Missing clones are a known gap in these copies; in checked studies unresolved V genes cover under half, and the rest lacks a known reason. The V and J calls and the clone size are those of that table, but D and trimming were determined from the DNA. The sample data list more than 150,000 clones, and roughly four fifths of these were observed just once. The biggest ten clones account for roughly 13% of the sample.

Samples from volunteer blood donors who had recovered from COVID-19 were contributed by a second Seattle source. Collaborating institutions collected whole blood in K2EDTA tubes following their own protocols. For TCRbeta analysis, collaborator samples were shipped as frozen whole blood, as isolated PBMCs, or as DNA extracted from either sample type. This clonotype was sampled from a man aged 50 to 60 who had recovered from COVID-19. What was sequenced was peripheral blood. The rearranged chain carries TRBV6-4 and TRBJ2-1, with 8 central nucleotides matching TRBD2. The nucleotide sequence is TGTGCCAGCAGTGAATTAGGCGGGAGGTATGAGCAGTTCTTC. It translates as CASSELGGRYEQFF.